The entry below gives a single T cell receptor (beta chain) sequence along with its context. The target antigen is unknown. Germline-derived CDR1 and CDR2 are SGHDT and YYEEEE. This CDR3 is built from 13 residues. V lost 3 bases to trimming and J lost 8 bases; unmatched junction nucleotides: 6. These data are taken from a study of a mutant IDH1 vaccine in newly diagnosed glioma. Study-wide context: Following radiotherapy alone, or alongside temozolomide cycles, vaccination was started after an interval of 4-6 weeks. Of treated patients, 62.5% were men and about 40% women, averaging around 42 years. Former treatment meant radiotherapy, temozolomide, or both; the majority had gotten both.

The repertoire was sequenced with immunoSEQ multiplex PCR; TCRdb's copy has only in-frame clones and lacks some. This table holds about 56,000 clones, over 70% found once. Time point noted: week 47, end of study. Each dose of the vaccine consisted of 300 ug of mutant IDH1 20-mer peptide, with topical imiquimod. Findings and caveats of the study: No link was apparently found between pseudoprogression and changes in top peripheral T cell clonotypes.

The sequences come from PBMCs, collected from a glioma patient whose treatment included an IDH1 peptide vaccine. This rearrangement joins TRBV5-6 to TRBJ1-2, with 8 bases that match TRBD1. This clonotype was obtained from a man aged 50-59 years with glioma. CDR3 residues: CASSSQGARGYTF. The CDR3 DNA is TGTGCCAGCAGCTCCCAGGGGGCGCGAGGCTACACCTTC.